The sample holds a few counts of the clone carrying this T cell receptor (beta chain). Its antigen remains unknown. This entry belongs to a study of CD8+ T cells in alopecia areata. Reverse transcription of extracted RNA yielded cDNA, which provided the sequencing template. Using immunoSEQ multiplex PCR, the repertoire was profiled, and TCRdb retains in-frame clones only, with some absent. The data contain 50,000 to 70,000 clones, around 44% of them singletons. Peripheral blood samples and lesional scalp punch biopsies were obtained from alopecia areata patients. Study-level points and caveats: Although TCR sharing was seen in mice, sharing across patients was less clear, possibly for HLA-related reasons. Alopecia totalis/universalis scalp especially showed more expanded CD8+ clones than normal scalp.

The sample taken for sequencing was NKG2D-low CD8+ T cells sorted from blood. The TCR originated in a human donor with alopecia areata.

CDR3 residues: CASSVENEQFF. The CDR3 nucleotides are TGTGCCAGCAGCGTAGAGAATGAGCAGTTCTTC. V is TRBV9 and J is TRBJ2-1; D not resolved. With 0 bases removed from V and 7 bases from J, the gap between germline ends came to 2 bases. The length of the CDR3 is 11 residues. Germline values: CDR1 SGDLS, CDR2 YYNGEE.